The subject of this entry is one T cell receptor beta chain. Its antigen remains unknown. The entry originates in a study of blood T cells in healthy people across ages. Notes on the study in general: Long-lived and aged donors differed, with more naive CD4+ cells and higher diversity in the long-lived. The recorded TCR beta diversity per million T cells decreased in a roughly linear manner with age.

For the second PCR, which ran for 7 to 11 cycles, a sample-barcoded 5' primer and a J-beta primer mix were used. TCRdb redid the calling of the 5' RACE reads with MiXCR, one entry per CDR3 protein. The profile shows roughly 700,000 distinct CDR3 sequences, less than 40% of them singletons. Losses at the gene ends were 3 bases for V and 6 bases for J; bases not matched to a gene: 3. CDR3 length: 12 amino acids. Germline CDR1 is SQVTM and CDR2 is ANQGSEA. The source of this sequence is an elderly woman in good health. Sequences were obtained from blood. The chain employs TRBV29-1 and TRBJ2-3; 7 nucleotides agree with TRBD2. CDR3 protein: CSVDSGRDTQYF. The CDR3 DNA reads TGCAGCGTTGATTCCGGGAGGGATACGCAGTATTTT.